This T cell receptor beta chain was observed in a study of blood T cell repertoires in COVID-19. Only in-frame clones appear in the TCRdb table, and some are missing; sequencing was by immunoSEQ multiplex PCR. The data show roughly 200,000 clones, approximately 89% seen once. CDR1 is SGHTA and CDR2 is FQGTGA in the germline V gene. The CDR3 has 14 residues. V lost 5 bases to trimming and J lost 0 bases, with 5 bases between them. The J gene is TRBJ1-6, the V gene TRBV7-3, with D uncertain. This clonotype was sampled from a woman under 40 with acute COVID-19. The sequenced material came from PBMCs or T cells enriched from blood (not recorded which). The CDR3 here is CASSDSSYNSPLHF. Here the CDR3 DNA reads TGTGCCAGCAGCGATAGCTCCTATAATTCACCCCTCCACTTT.